Listed here are 17 T cell receptor beta chains from one sample, sequenced in a study of T cell responses to AZD1222 COVID-19 vaccine. Here immunoSEQ multiplex PCR was the method, and the copy in TCRdb shows in-frame clones only, minus some. The sample consists of 85,000 to 90,000 clones, approximately 88% of them appearing once. The material was peripheral blood, obtained on day 0 of AZD1222 vaccination. Receptor source: an adult in good health.

The chain recombines TRBV19 with TRBJ2-6, with TRBD1 identical over 8 bases. This CDR3 is 16 amino acids long. V was clipped by 5 bases and J by 2 bases; unmatched bases: 5. CDR1 and CDR2 (germline): LNHDA, SQIVND (reference sequence). CDR3 protein: CASSPLTGAGANVLTF. The CDR3 DNA is TGTGCCAGTAGTCCATTGACAGGGGCTGGGGCCAACGTCCTGACTTTC.

This clone was detected only a few times. The V and J genes are TRBV5-1 and TRBJ2-1, with 8 nucleotides matching TRBD2. Germline loops: CDR1 SGHRS, CDR2 YFSETQ. The CDR3 contains 13 residues. J gave up 9 bases and V 3 bases, and 5 bases lay outside the gene matches. The CDR3 protein is CASSSGLVSEQFF. The CDR3 bases are TGCGCCAGCAGCTCGGGACTAGTTAGTGAGCAGTTCTTC. Complete variable domain (other parts from reference TRBV5-1 and TRBJ2-1): KAGVTQTPRYLIKTRGQQVTLSCSPISGHRSVSWYQQTPGQGLQFLFEYFSETQRNKGNFPGRFSGRQFSNSRSEMNVSTLELGDSALYLCASSSGLVSEQFFGPGTRLTVL.

The rearrangement joins TRBV7-9 to TRBJ1-5; D remains unclear. Germline CDR1 SEHNR, CDR2 FQNEAQ (reference sequence). V lost 2 bases, J lost 4 bases, and 3 bases lay in between. The CDR3 consists of 12 residues. DNA of the CDR3: TGTGCCAGCAGCTTAACAAATCAGCCCCAGCATTTT. Translation: CASSLTNQPQHF.

This sequence joins TRBV9 and TRBJ1-2; D not certain. Germline V CDR1 and CDR2: SGDLS, YYNGEE. Trimming removed 0 bases from V and 3 bases from J, with 15 bases in between. This CDR3 spans 16 amino acids. This CDR3 reads CASSVGVAARDYGYTF. The CDR3 coding sequence is TGTGCCAGCAGCGTAGGGGTGGCAGCCCGGGACTATGGCTACACCTTC.

The V and J genes are TRBV6-2 or TRBV6-3 and TRBJ1-5; a weak D match, TRBD1 (6 bases). The germline CDR1 and CDR2 sequences are MNHEY and SVGEGT. Deletions cut 2 bases from V and 6 bases from J, with 11 bases between. The length of the CDR3 is 14 residues. The CDR3 DNA is TGTGCCAGCAGTTACCGCGGGGGCCTTCAGCCCCAGCATTTT. Translated, it gives CASSYRGGLQPQHF.

In its sample, this clone was seen a few times. This chain connects TRBV7-9 to TRBJ2-2; 8 bases map to TRBD1. Germline V gene sequence: CDR1 SEHNR, CDR2 FQNEAQ (reference sequence). V shed 5 bases and J 5 bases; nucleotides not matched to a gene: 7. The CDR3 length is 15 residues. CDR3 sequence (DNA): TGTGCCAGCAGCATCGGACAGGGTCGGACCGGGGAGCTGTTTTTT. Translation: CASSIGQGRTGELFF.

The chain carries TRBV19 and TRBJ1-5, with D unclear. The length of the CDR3 is 13 residues. Germline lookup yields CDR1 LNHDA and CDR2 SQIVND (reference sequence). V lost 3 bases to trimming and J lost 4 bases, with 7 bases between them. CDR3 nucleotide sequence: TGTGCCAGTAGTATTGTCAGAAATCAGCCCCAGCATTTT. It encodes CASSIVRNQPQHF.

The chain has TRBV20-1 and TRBJ1-1, with D unclear. V was cut by 6 bases and J by 6 bases, with 11 bases left in between. This CDR3 has 11 amino acids. Germline lookup yields CDR1 DFQATT and CDR2 SNEGSKA (reference sequence). DNA for the CDR3: TGCAGTGCAGGTCAGGAAGCTGAAGCTTTCTTT. It yields the protein CSAGQEAEAFF.

By frequency in the sample, this clone is medium-sized (0.01 to 0.1%). This chain links TRBV14 with TRBJ1-1; no clear D gene. The germline V and J ends were trimmed by 1 base and 5 bases, with 5 bases remaining between them. The germline V gene encodes CDR1 SGHDN and CDR2 FVKESK. The CDR3 runs 12 residues. CDR3 sequence (DNA): TGTGCCAGCAGCCAAGTCTGGACTGAAGCTTTCTTT. It translates to CASSQVWTEAFF.

The rearrangement uses TRBV21-1 and TRBJ2-3. TRBV21-1 is recorded as a pseudogene. The CDR3 loop spans 16 amino acids. This CDR3 reads CASSRTTGARTDTQYF. DNA for the CDR3: TGTGCCAGCAGCAGGACTACGGGGGCGAGGACAGATACGCAGTATTTT.

The chain is built from TRBV12-3 or TRBV12-4 and TRBJ2-5; D is unclear. CDR3 length: 13 amino acids. The V end lost 3 bases, the J end lost 1 base, and 6 bases lay between the germline ends. The CDR3 region is CASSFLIQETQYF. CDR3 bases: TGTGCCAGCAGTTTTTTGATCCAAGAGACCCAGTACTTC.

The J gene is TRBJ2-3, the V gene TRBV27, with D hard to call. Germline V gives CDR1 MNHEY, CDR2 SMNVEV (reference sequence). The CDR3 runs 11 residues. V lost 3 bases, J lost 5 bases, and 3 bases lay in between. CDR3 DNA sequence: TGTGCCAGCAGTTTCGGAGATACGCAGTATTTT. Its protein product is CASSFGDTQYF.

The chain recombines TRBV5-1 with TRBJ2-5; weak D call: TRBD1 (5 bases). The V gene lost 0 bases and the J gene lost 5 bases, with 8 bases spanning the gap. The CDR3 runs 13 residues. Germline CDR1 is SGHRS and CDR2 is YFSETQ. This CDR3 is CASSLAGLETQYF. CDR3 nucleotides: TGCGCCAGCAGCTTGGCAGGGTTGGAGACCCAGTACTTC.

V gene TRBV7-2 combines with J gene TRBJ2-4, with a tentative D call TRBD1 (7 bases). CDR1 and CDR2 from the germline V gene are SGHTA and FQGNSA. Trimming took off 5 bases at V and 4 bases at J, with 15 bases between the two ends. The CDR3 consists of 15 residues. CDR3 nucleotide sequence: TGTGCCAGCAGCCCAGGGGGAGGACGTAAAAACATTCAGTACTTC. It encodes CASSPGGGRKNIQYF. Supplemented by reference TRBV7-2 and TRBJ2-4, the full variable domain reads GAGVSQSPSNKVTEKGKDVELRCDPISGHTALYWYRQSLGQGLEFLIYFQGNSAPDKSGLPSDRFSAERTGGSVSTLTIQRTQQEDSAVYLCASSPGGGRKNIQYFGAGTRLSVL.

The chain links TRBV20-1 to TRBJ2-7; 9 bases are shared with TRBD2. The V gene's germline CDR1 is DFQATT and CDR2 SNEGSKA (reference sequence). V lost 3 bases and J lost 4; bases outside the gene matches: 10. The CDR3 has 15 amino acids. CDR3 region: CSASLLAGGPYEQYF. In DNA form, the CDR3 reads TGCAGTGCTAGTTTATTGGCGGGAGGGCCTTACGAGCAGTACTTC.

The chain links TRBV2 to TRBJ2-7, with D uncertain. Germline CDR1 reads SNHLY; CDR2 reads FYNNEI. This CDR3 is built from 12 residues. V lost 3 bases to trimming and J lost 9 bases, with 12 bases between them. CDR3 loop: CASSEGSSVQYF. Here the CDR3 DNA reads TGTGCCAGCAGTGAGGGTAGCAGTGTGCAGTACTTC.

This clone has only one observation. The chain couples TRBV19 to TRBJ2-1; TRBD2 aligns across 7 bases. Germline lookup yields CDR1 LNHDA and CDR2 SQIVND (reference sequence). Losses at the gene ends were 6 bases for V and 9 bases for J; bases not matched to a gene: 2. The CDR3 spans 11 residues. The chain's CDR3 is CASRASGEQFF. The CDR3 DNA is TGTGCCAGTAGGGCTAGCGGTGAGCAGTTCTTC. The full variable domain, rest sourced from reference TRBV19 and TRBJ2-1, is DGGITQSPKYLFRKEGQNVTLSCEQNLNHDAMYWYRQDPGQGLRLIYYSQIVNDFQKGDIAEGYSVSREKKESFPLTVTSAQKNPTAFYLCASRASGEQFFGPGTRLTVL.